Following are 9 T cell receptor beta chains from one sample sequenced in a study of blood T cells in healthy people across ages. Primed by a sample-barcoded 5' primer and a J-beta primer mix, a second PCR proceeded for about 6 to 12 cycles. TCRdb processed the 5' RACE reads anew with MiXCR; each CDR3 protein has one entry. The repertoire holds fewer than 1,000,000 distinct CDR3 sequences, with around two fifths as singletons. Sequencing used blood. Receptors originate from a man between 60 and 75 years old in good health.

In DNA form, the CDR3 reads TGCAGTGCTAGCGTGAGGGCAGGCCAAGAGACCCAGTACTTC. Translation: CSASVRAGQETQYF. The chain combines TRBV20-1 with TRBJ2-4; D possibly corresponds to TRBD2 (5 bases). The better agreement between TRBJ2-5 and the DNA end casts doubt on the J call. CDR1 and CDR2 from the germline V gene are DFQATT and SNEGSKA (reference sequence). CDR3 length: 14 amino acids.

The chain uses TRBV10-3 and TRBJ1-2; D remains unclear. Germline V gives CDR1 ENHRY, CDR2 SYGVKD. The CDR3 totals 13 residues. The V end was cut by 10 bases, the J end by 0 bases, with 12 bases between. DNA of the CDR3: TGTGCCACCGGCGCCGGAGCTAACTATGGCTACACCTTC. This codes for CATGAGANYGYTF.

The chain recombines TRBV20-1 with TRBJ2-1, with 9 bases aligning to TRBD1. CDR3 size: 19 residues. Per germline, CDR1 DFQATT and CDR2 SNEGSKA (reference sequence). With 3 bases clipped from V and 0 bases from J, the junction kept 15 bases outside the gene matches. CDR3 loop: CSARGTGTGSRISYNEQFF. The CDR3 bases are TGCAGTGCTAGGGGAACCGGGACAGGGTCCAGAATCTCCTACAATGAGCAGTTCTTC.

The chain carries TRBV2 and TRBJ2-7; 11 nucleotides line up with TRBD2. CDR1 and CDR2 from the germline V gene are SNHLY and FYNNEI. CDR3 length: 15 residues. The junction had 13 bases not matched to a gene; V was cut back by 8 bases and J by 7 bases. CDR3: CASQVDSGGANEQYF. Written as DNA, the CDR3 is TGTGCCAGCCAAGTGGATAGCGGGGGGGCAAATGAGCAGTACTTC. Supplemented by reference TRBV2 and TRBJ2-7, the full variable domain reads EPEVTQTPSHQVTQMGQEVILRCVPISNHLYFYWYRQILGQKVEFLVSFYNNEISEKSEIFDDQFSVERPDGSNFTLKIRSTKLEDSAMYFCASQVDSGGANEQYFGPGTRLTVT.

V and J are TRBV6-6 and TRBJ2-5, with 8 bases matching TRBD2. TRBJ2-7 matches the DNA end more closely, so the J call is doubtful. CDR3 length: 16 amino acids. Germline V gives CDR1 MNHNY, CDR2 SVGAGI (reference sequence). The chain's CDR3 is CASSPGGGRSYNEQYF. CDR3 bases: TGTGCCAGCAGCCCCGGGGGGGGTAGGTCCTACAACGAGCAGTACTTC.

This clonotype was counted at least ten times. The chain is built from TRBV7-3 and TRBJ2-1; tentatively, D is TRBD2 (6 bases). V lost 2 bases to trimming and J lost 6 bases, with 11 bases between them. This CDR3 is built from 14 residues. In germline, CDR1 is SGHTA, CDR2 FQGTGA. CDR3 region: CASSLAGRLNEQFF. For the CDR3, the DNA is TGTGCCAGCAGCTTAGCGGGGCGGCTCAATGAGCAGTTCTTC.

This chain connects TRBV10-1 to TRBJ2-7; 7 nucleotides match TRBD2. V dropped 2 bases and J dropped 2; count of bases not matched to a gene: 6. CDR1 and CDR2 from the germline V gene are WNHNN and SYGVQD (reference sequence). CDR3 size: 15 residues. The DNA of the CDR3 is TGCGCCAGCAGTGAGATCGCTAGCGGACCCTACGAGCAGTACTTC. Translated: CASSEIASGPYEQYF.

This clonotype showed up just a few times. This chain connects TRBV29-1 to TRBJ2-3; weak D call: TRBD2 (7 bases). CDR3 length: 13 residues. Trimming took 0 bases from V and 4 from J, leaving 8 bases between them. Germline V gene lookup returns CDR1 SQVTM and CDR2 ANQGSEA. CDR3 in amino acids: CSVEEGGADTQYF. The DNA for the CDR3 is TGCAGCGTTGAAGAAGGGGGGGCAGATACGCAGTATTTT.

The chain uses TRBV25-1 and TRBJ2-3, with TRBD2 identical over 9 bases. This CDR3 has 15 residues. The V gene end was trimmed by 6 bases and the J gene end by 3 bases; junction bases not matched to a gene: 7. The V gene's germline CDR1 is MGHDK and CDR2 SYGVNS. The chain's CDR3 is CASSPMRGGTDTQYF. Here the CDR3 DNA reads TGTGCCAGCAGCCCAATGCGGGGGGGAACAGATACGCAGTATTTT.